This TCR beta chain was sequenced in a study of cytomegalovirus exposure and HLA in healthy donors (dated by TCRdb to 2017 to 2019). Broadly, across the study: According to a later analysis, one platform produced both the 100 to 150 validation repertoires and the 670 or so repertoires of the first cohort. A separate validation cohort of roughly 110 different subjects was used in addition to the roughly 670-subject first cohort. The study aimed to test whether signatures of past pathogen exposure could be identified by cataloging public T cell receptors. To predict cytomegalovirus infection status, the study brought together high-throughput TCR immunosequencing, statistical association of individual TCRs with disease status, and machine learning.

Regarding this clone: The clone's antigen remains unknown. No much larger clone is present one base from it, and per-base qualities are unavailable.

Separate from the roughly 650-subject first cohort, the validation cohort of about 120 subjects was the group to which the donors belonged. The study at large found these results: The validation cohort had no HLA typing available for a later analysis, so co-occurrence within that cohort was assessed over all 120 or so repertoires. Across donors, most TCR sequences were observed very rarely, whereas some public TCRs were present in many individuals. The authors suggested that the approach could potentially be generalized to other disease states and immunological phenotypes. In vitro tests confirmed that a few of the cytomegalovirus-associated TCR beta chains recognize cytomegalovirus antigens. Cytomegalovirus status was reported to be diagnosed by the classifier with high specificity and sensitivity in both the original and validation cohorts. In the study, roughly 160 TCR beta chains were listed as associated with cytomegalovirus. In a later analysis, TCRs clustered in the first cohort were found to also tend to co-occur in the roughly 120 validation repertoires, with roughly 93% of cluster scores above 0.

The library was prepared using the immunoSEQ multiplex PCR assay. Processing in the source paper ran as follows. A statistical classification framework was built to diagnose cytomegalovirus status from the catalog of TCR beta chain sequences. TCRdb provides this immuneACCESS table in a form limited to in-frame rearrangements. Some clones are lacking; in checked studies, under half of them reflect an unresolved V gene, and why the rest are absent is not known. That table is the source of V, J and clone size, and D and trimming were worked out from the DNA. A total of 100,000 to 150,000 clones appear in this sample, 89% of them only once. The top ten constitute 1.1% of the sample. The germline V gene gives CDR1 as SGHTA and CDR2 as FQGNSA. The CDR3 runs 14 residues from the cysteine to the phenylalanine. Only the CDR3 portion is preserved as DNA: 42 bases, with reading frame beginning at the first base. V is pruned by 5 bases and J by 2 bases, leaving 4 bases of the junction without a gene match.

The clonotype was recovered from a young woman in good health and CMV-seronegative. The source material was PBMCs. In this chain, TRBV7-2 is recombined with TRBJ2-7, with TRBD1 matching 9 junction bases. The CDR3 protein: CASSPGTGTYEQYF. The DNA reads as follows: TGTGCCAGCAGCCCCGGGACAGGGACCTACGAGCAGTACTTC.